This T cell receptor (beta chain) was found in a study of blood T cells in healthy people across ages. As to this clonotype: Its target is unknown.

With a J-beta primer mix and a sample-barcoded 5' primer, a second PCR ran about 7 to 12 cycles. TCRdb reprocessed the 5' RACE reads via MiXCR and lists one record per CDR3 protein. The sample yields approximately 880,000 distinct CDR3 sequences, 48% seen once. General study findings and limits: Diversity figures derived from one million T cells were judged to underestimate the true value. Naive CD4+ cells and diversity were both higher in long-lived donors than in aged donors. While age rose, TCR beta diversity per million T cells dropped in a roughly linear way.

V lost 4 bases to trimming and J lost 5 bases, with 11 bases between them. The CDR3 runs 13 residues. The germline gives CDR1 KGHSH, CDR2 LQKENI. Sample: blood. The J gene is TRBJ1-2, the V gene TRBV18, with D possibly being TRBD1 (6 bases). The clonotype originates from a man younger than 40 in good health. As DNA, the CDR3 is TGTGCCAGCTCACTGGACAGCGTATATGGCTACACCTTC. It codes for CASSLDSVYGYTF.